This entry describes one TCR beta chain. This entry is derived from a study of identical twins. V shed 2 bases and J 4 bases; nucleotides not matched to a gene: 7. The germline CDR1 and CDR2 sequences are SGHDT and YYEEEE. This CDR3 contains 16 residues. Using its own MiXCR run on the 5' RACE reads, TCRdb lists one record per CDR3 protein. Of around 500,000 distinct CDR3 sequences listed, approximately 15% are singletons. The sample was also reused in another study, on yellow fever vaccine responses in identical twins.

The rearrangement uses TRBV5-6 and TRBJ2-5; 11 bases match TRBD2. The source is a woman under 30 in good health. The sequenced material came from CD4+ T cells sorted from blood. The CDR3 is CASSLIAGGGGETQYF. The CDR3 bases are TGTGCCAGCAGCTTAATAGCGGGAGGGGGAGGAGAGACCCAGTACTTC. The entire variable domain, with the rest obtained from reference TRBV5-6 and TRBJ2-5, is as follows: DAGVTQSPTHLIKTRGQQVTLRCSPKSGHDTVSWYQQALGQGPQFIFQYYEEEERQRGNFPDRFSGHQFPNYSSELNVNALLLGDSALYLCASSLIAGGGGETQYFGPGTRLLVL.